The 6 T cell receptor beta chains below were found in one sample sequenced in a study of blood T cell repertoires in COVID-19. Only in-frame clones appear in the TCRdb table, and some are missing; sequencing was by immunoSEQ multiplex PCR. The data hold some 150,000 clones, with more than 65% observed a single time. Material: peripheral blood. The receptors were gathered from a man aged 60 to 75 with acute or convalescent COVID-19.

This clone was seen only once. This sequence joins TRBV6-2 or TRBV6-3 and TRBJ2-7; 9 nucleotides align to TRBD2. Trimming cost V 5 bases and J 2 bases; bases outside gene matches: 13. The length of the CDR3 is 17 residues. Germline V gene sequence: CDR1 MNHEY, CDR2 SVGEGT. For the CDR3, the DNA is TGTGCCAGCAGTAAACCGGGGGCTAGCGGGGTAACCTACGAGCAGTACTTC. This sequence encodes CASSKPGASGVTYEQYF.

V usage is TRBV30 and J usage is TRBJ2-7; 10 bases are a match to TRBD1. The CDR3 is 15 amino acids. Germline values: CDR1 GTSNPN, CDR2 SVGIG (reference sequence). The V gene end was trimmed by 2 bases and the J gene end by 4 bases; junction bases not matched to a gene: 8. The CDR3 bases are TGTGCCTGGAGTCCCGTTAGACAGGGGGCATACGAGCAGTACTTC. Its translation: CAWSPVRQGAYEQYF. The variable domain in full, with the rest retrieved from reference TRBV30 and TRBJ2-7, is SQTIHQWPATLVQPVGSPLSLECTVEGTSNPNLYWYRQAAGRGLQLLFYSVGIGQISSEVPQNLSASRPQDRQFILSSKKLLLSDSGFYLCAWSPVRQGAYEQYFGPGTRLTVT.

The J gene is TRBJ1-2, the V gene TRBV24-1, with 10 bases matching TRBD1. The CDR3 is 16 residues long. J gave up 5 bases and V 5 bases, and 10 bases lay outside the gene matches. Germline CDR1 KGHDR, CDR2 SFDVKD. Here the CDR3 DNA reads TGTGCCACCAGTGCCCCCGGGACAGGGGCTGAGTATGGCTACACCTTC. Protein sequence: CATSAPGTGAEYGYTF.

The sample holds one count of this clone. The CDR3 DNA is TGTGCCAGCAGTTTACGGCGGGAGGAGGCAGATACGCAGTATTTT. Protein sequence: CASSLRREEADTQYF. This rearrangement joins TRBV28 to TRBJ2-3; 8 positions match TRBD2. Trimming cost V 2 bases and J 4 bases; bases outside gene matches: 5. Germline V gives CDR1 MDHEN, CDR2 SYDVKM. The CDR3 totals 15 residues.

The J gene is TRBJ1-1, the V gene TRBV29-1; 7 bases are a match to TRBD1. The CDR3 contains 14 residues. Trimming cost V 0 bases and J 4 bases; bases outside gene matches: 5. CDR1 is SQVTM, CDR2 ANQGSEA, per germline. The CDR3 sequence is CSVEDFAGGTEAFF. The CDR3 bases are TGCAGCGTTGAAGATTTTGCAGGGGGCACTGAAGCTTTCTTT.

Only one count was recorded for this clone. This sequence joins TRBV28 and TRBJ2-7; 10 bases map to TRBD2. The germline gives CDR1 MDHEN, CDR2 SYDVKM. V shed 7 bases, J shed 2 bases, and the junction held 5 bases outside the gene matches. This CDR3 has 14 residues. CDR3 region: CASTRTSGTYEQYF. CDR3 bases: TGTGCCAGCACCCGGACTAGCGGTACCTACGAGCAGTACTTC.